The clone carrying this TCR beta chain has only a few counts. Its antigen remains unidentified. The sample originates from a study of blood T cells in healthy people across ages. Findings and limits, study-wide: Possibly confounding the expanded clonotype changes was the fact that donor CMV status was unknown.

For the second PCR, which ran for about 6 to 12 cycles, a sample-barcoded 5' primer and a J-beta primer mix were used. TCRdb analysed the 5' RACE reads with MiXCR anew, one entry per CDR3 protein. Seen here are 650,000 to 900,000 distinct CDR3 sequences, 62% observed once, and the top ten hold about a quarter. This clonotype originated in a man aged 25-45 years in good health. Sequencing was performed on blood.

The CDR3 region has the DNA TGTGCCAGCAGTTACGCCACGACGGCGGCTGAAGCTTTCTTT. As protein: CASSYATTAAEAFF. This rearrangement joins TRBV6-6 to TRBJ1-1; no clear D gene. The CDR3 contains 14 residues. CDR1 is MNHNY and CDR2 is SVGAGI in the germline V gene (reference sequence). The V and J ends lost 2 bases and 6 bases respectively, with 13 bases between them.